This T cell receptor (beta chain) is drawn from a study of T cell responses to AZD1222 COVID-19 vaccine. Trimming took 3 bases from V and 2 from J, leaving 8 bases between them. CDR3 length: 15 residues. Germline V CDR1 and CDR2: MDHEN, SYDVKM. Clones were sequenced by immunoSEQ multiplex PCR, and TCRdb holds only the in-frame ones, with some missing. In the table there are over 100,000 clones, around nine tenths of which are singletons. The V gene is TRBV28, the J gene TRBJ2-6; D is tentatively TRBD1 or TRBD2 (5 bases each). The sequenced sample was peripheral blood, obtained on day 0 of AZD1222 vaccination. The TCR originated in an adult in good health. CDR3 coding DNA: TGTGCCAGCAGTTTTGGGGGACCTGGGGCCAACGTCCTGACTTTC. Encoded protein: CASSFGGPGANVLTF.